This entry lists 30 T cell receptor beta chains sequenced from one sample in a study of shared clonotypes between healthy human individuals (dated by TCRdb to about 2020). Libraries were constructed by the immunoSEQ multiplex PCR assay. TCRdb carries this immuneACCESS record with in-frame sequences only. Its versions omit some clonotypes, under half of them owing to an unresolved V gene in the studies checked, with the rest unexplained. This sample holds around 500,000 clones; 79% were observed only once. The ten top clones hold approximately 12% of the sample. Sequencing was done on a sample of PBMCs. These receptors all come from a woman aged 35 to 49 in good health. Some clones in this sample may be carry-over from other donors' samples.

This clone turned up a few times. Within the sample, other DNA sequences also encode this same CDR3. This chain connects TRBV9 to TRBJ2-1; D gene ambiguous. From germline, CDR1 is SGDLS and CDR2 YYNGEE. The CDR3 is made up of 14 amino acids. The V end lost 2 bases, the J end lost 0 bases, and 6 bases lay between the germline ends. The CDR3 protein is CASSVVSSYNEQFF. CDR3 bases: TGTGCCAGCAGCGTTGTGAGCTCCTACAATGAGCAGTTCTTC. The full variable domain, in which reference TRBV9 and TRBJ2-1 provide the parts outside the CDR3, is DSGVTQTPKHLITATGQRVTLRCSPRSGDLSVYWYQQSLDQGLQFLIQYYNGEERAKGNILERFSAQQFPDLHSELNLSSLELGDSALYFCASSVVSSYNEQFFGPGTRLTVL.

This clone came up a few times. This sample also contains other DNA sequences that code for the same CDR3. CDR3 sequence: CASSLVQGSYEQYF. CDR3 DNA sequence: TGTGCCAGCAGCTTAGTACAGGGTTCCTACGAGCAGTACTTC. The genes are TRBV11-2 and TRBJ2-7, with D possibly matching TRBD1 (6 bases). This CDR3 contains 14 residues. The V end lost 1 base, the J end lost 1 base, and 8 bases lay between the germline ends. The germline gives CDR1 SGHAT, CDR2 FQNNGV.

This chain connects TRBV12-5 to TRBJ2-1; TRBD2 might be the D (5 bases). This CDR3 contains 16 residues. The V end was cut by 0 bases, the J end by 3 bases, with 12 bases between. Per the germline V gene, CDR1 is LGHNT and CDR2 is FRNRAP. CDR3 sequence reads: CASGLVLGSNYNEQFF. CDR3 bases: TGTGCTAGTGGTTTGGTACTTGGGAGTAACTACAATGAGCAGTTCTTC. Looking up the rest from reference TRBV12-5 and TRBJ2-1 gives the full variable domain: DARVTQTPRHKVTEMGQEVTMRCQPILGHNTVFWYRQTMMQGLELLAYFRNRAPLDDSGMPKDRFSAEMPDATLATLKIQPSEPRDSAVYFCASGLVLGSNYNEQFFGPGTRLTVL.

The chain joins TRBV7-3 to TRBJ2-7; 8 bases align to TRBD1. In germline, CDR1 is SGHTA, CDR2 FQGTGA. CDR3 length: 16 residues. V lost 5 bases to trimming and J lost 4 bases; unmatched junction nucleotides: 13. The DNA for the CDR3 is TGTGCCAGCAGCCAGGGGGCCGGGGGCGCGGGTTACGAGCAGTACTTC. Its translation is CASSQGAGGAGYEQYF.

This clone has a handful of counts. A much more abundant neighbour one base away suggests this may be a read error. The V and J genes are TRBV5-6 and TRBJ2-3; D not certain. Germline values: CDR1 SGHDT, CDR2 YYEEEE. The ends were cut back, 8 bases at V and 6 bases at J, with 16 bases in the middle. The CDR3 runs 13 residues. CDR3 region: CARRLVPDDTQYF. The CDR3 DNA reads as TGTGCCAGAAGACTCGTACCGGATGATACGCAGTATTTT.

The rearrangement joins TRBV7-9 to TRBJ1-1, with a tentative D call TRBD1 (5 bases). V was clipped by 1 base and J by 9 bases, with 12 bases between them. The CDR3 totals 13 residues. Germline CDR1 and CDR2: SEHNR and FQNEAQ (reference sequence). The CDR3 here is CASSLGGRGKAFF. The CDR3 nucleotides are TGTGCCAGCAGCTTAGGGGGGAGGGGAAAAGCTTTCTTT.

V gene TRBV5-1 combines with J gene TRBJ1-1, with 11 positions matching TRBD1. The CDR3 is 14 residues long. The trim removed 4 bases at V and 7 bases at J, leaving 6 bases unmatched. Germline values: CDR1 SGHRS, CDR2 YFSETQ. This CDR3 is CASSLGQGVIEAFF. In DNA, the CDR3 is TGCGCCAGCAGCCTGGGACAGGGGGTAATTGAAGCTTTCTTT.

The rearrangement links TRBV2 to TRBJ1-4; D is perhaps TRBD1 (5 bases). CDR1 is SNHLY and CDR2 is FYNNEI in the germline V gene. V shed 5 bases and J shed 13 bases, with 11 bases lying between them. The CDR3 consists of 11 residues. For the CDR3, the DNA is TGTGCCAGCAGTTCCGGTGGGGGACTGTTTTTT. Translating gives CASSSGGGLFF.

J is TRBJ2-1 and V is TRBV15; TRBD2 agrees at 12 bases. With V trimmed by 0 bases and J by 10 bases, 10 bases remained unmatched. CDR1 and CDR2 from the germline V gene are LNHNV and YYDKDF (reference sequence). This CDR3 spans 17 amino acids. CDR3 coding DNA: TGTGCCACCAGCAGAGAGGGACCGACTAGCGGGAGTGAGGAGCAGTTCTTC. Translated, it gives CATSREGPTSGSEEQFF.

This chain connects TRBV7-8 to TRBJ1-1, with 7 bases that match TRBD1. The CDR3 is made up of 14 amino acids. J lost 3 bases, V lost 5 bases, and 6 bases had no gene match. CDR1 is SGHVS and CDR2 is FQNEAQ in the germline V gene. The CDR3 here is CASSTSTGDTEAFF. The CDR3 DNA follows: TGTGCCAGCAGCACCTCAACAGGGGACACTGAAGCTTTCTTT. The full variable domain, with the rest looked up from reference TRBV7-8 and TRBJ1-1, is GAGVSQSPRYKVAKRGQDVALRCDPISGHVSLFWYQQALGQGPEFLTYFQNEAQLDKSGLPSDRFFAERPEGSVSTLKIQRTQQEDSAVYLCASSTSTGDTEAFFGQGTRLTVV.

This chain links TRBV2 with TRBJ1-2; TRBD1 aligns across 7 bases. Germline assignment: CDR1 SNHLY and CDR2 FYNNEI. J lost 2 bases, V lost 3 bases, and 6 bases had no gene match. The CDR3 runs 15 residues. CDR3 DNA sequence: TGTGCCAGCAGTGATGTCGCAGGGGGAAACTATGGCTACACCTTC. It translates to CASSDVAGGNYGYTF.

As concerns this clone: This sample includes further DNA sequences coding for the same CDR3. This chain joins TRBV6-6 and TRBJ2-3, with D unclear. Trimming left V 5 bases short and J 4 bases short, with 4 bases between. In germline, CDR1 is MNHNY, CDR2 SVGAGI (reference sequence). The CDR3 has 11 amino acids. The CDR3 DNA follows: TGTGCCAGCAGTCCATCAGATACGCAGTATTTT. Its translation: CASSPSDTQYF.

The rearrangement links TRBV28 to TRBJ2-7, with D hard to call. Germline V gene data show CDR1 as MDHEN and CDR2 as SYDVKM. V lost 10 bases to trimming and J lost 0 bases, with 10 bases between them. The CDR3 is made up of 12 amino acids. In nucleotides, the CDR3 is TGTGCCACCTCGCAGGACTCCTACGAGCAGTACTTC. Its translation is CATSQDSYEQYF.

This chain links TRBV6-6 with TRBJ1-2, with TRBD1 identical over 7 bases. CDR3 size: 14 residues. With V trimmed by 7 bases and J by 2 bases, 7 bases remained unmatched. Germline CDR1 and CDR2: MNHNY and SVGAGI (reference sequence). CDR3 amino acids: CASTDRVRNYGYTF. In DNA, the CDR3 is TGTGCCAGCACCGACAGGGTACGCAACTATGGCTACACCTTC.

About this clone itself: It may be a read error: a sequence one base away is much more abundant. V usage is TRBV28 and J usage is TRBJ2-7; D is unresolved. Germline CDR1 reads MDHEN; CDR2 reads SYDVKM. The ends were cut back, 8 bases at V and 4 bases at J, with 6 bases in the middle. This CDR3 has 10 amino acids. DNA of the CDR3: TGTGCCAGCGGAGAGTACGAGCAGTACTTC. Its protein is CASGEYEQYF.

The CDR3 region has the DNA TGTGCCAGCAGCCAAGGAAGGGTATCTGAGCAGTTCTTC. Its translation: CASSQGRVSEQFF. The gene calls are TRBV4-2 and TRBJ2-1; D not certain. Germline-derived CDR1 and CDR2 are LGHNA and YNFKEQ. Trimming removed 1 base from V and 9 bases from J, with 10 bases in between. The CDR3 spans 13 residues.

This clone has just a few counts. The chain couples TRBV7-6 to TRBJ1-2, with D unresolved. Germline CDR1 and CDR2: SGHVS and FNYEAQ. This CDR3 is built from 13 residues. V shed 2 bases and J shed 8 bases, with 12 bases lying between them. The CDR3 loop is CASSLMPAEGYTF. The DNA for the CDR3 is TGTGCCAGCAGCTTAATGCCGGCGGAGGGCTACACCTTC.

J is TRBJ1-2 and V is TRBV7-6, with unresolved D. Germline V lookup: CDR1 SGHVS, CDR2 FNYEAQ. V lost 3 bases, J lost 4 bases, and 9 bases lay in between. The CDR3 is made up of 13 amino acids. This chain's CDR3 is CASSFGEGYGYTF. The CDR3 bases are TGTGCCAGCAGCTTCGGTGAAGGCTATGGCTACACCTTC.

For the CDR3, the DNA is TGTGCCTGGGTCCCGGACAGGGGTATCTATGGCTACACCTTC. It translates to CAWVPDRGIYGYTF. This chain uses TRBV30 with TRBJ1-2; 9 bases line up with TRBD1. The CDR3 runs to 14 residues. With V trimmed by 5 bases and J by 4 bases, 8 bases remained unmatched. Germline values: CDR1 GTSNPN, CDR2 SVGIG (reference sequence).

The CDR3: CASSLSRGRYEQYF. Here the CDR3 DNA reads TGTGCCAGCAGTTTAAGTAGGGGGCGTTACGAGCAGTACTTC. The gene calls are TRBV27 and TRBJ2-7; TRBD1 matches at 7 bases. V lost 2 bases, J lost 4 bases, and 5 bases stayed unmatched. The length of the CDR3 is 14 residues. CDR1 MNHEY and CDR2 SMNVEV come from the germline V gene (reference sequence).

The chain has TRBV2 and TRBJ2-7; no reliable D call. V shed 3 bases and J shed 8 bases, with 11 bases lying between them. In germline, CDR1 is SNHLY, CDR2 FYNNEI. The CDR3 has 12 residues. For the CDR3, the DNA is TGTGCCAGCAGTGAGAAGTCTTACCAGCAGTACTTC. Translating gives CASSEKSYQQYF.

This clone occurred a few times. The J gene is TRBJ2-7, the V gene TRBV7-2; unclear D gene. From germline, CDR1 is SGHTA and CDR2 FQGNSA. The length of the CDR3 is 15 residues. V lost 1 base to trimming and J lost 3 bases, with 13 bases between them. The CDR3 reads CASSLVPLVDYEQYF. Here the CDR3 DNA reads TGTGCCAGCAGCTTAGTTCCACTGGTTGACTACGAGCAGTACTTC.

The chain couples TRBV6-5 to TRBJ2-2, with TRBD1 as a possible D gene (5 bases). CDR3 length: 16 residues. Trimming pared 2 bases from V and 0 bases from J, leaving 10 bases between. Germline V gene data show CDR1 as MNHEY and CDR2 as SVGAGI. The CDR3: CASSYVTAANTGELFF. Here the CDR3 DNA reads TGTGCCAGCAGTTACGTGACAGCCGCGAACACCGGGGAGCTGTTTTTT.

The chain is built from TRBV5-1 and TRBJ2-4, with TRBD1 as a possible D gene (6 bases). From germline, CDR1 is SGHRS and CDR2 YFSETQ. CDR3 length equals 15 residues. Trimming removed 4 bases from V and 5 bases from J, with 16 bases in between. CDR3 amino acids: CASSPLTGGQNIQYF. The CDR3 DNA is TGCGCCAGCAGCCCGCTGACAGGTGGCCAAAACATTCAGTACTTC.

This sequence joins TRBV9 and TRBJ1-4, with unresolved D. Germline V CDR1 and CDR2: SGDLS, YYNGEE. Trimming pared 3 bases from V and 8 bases from J, leaving 17 bases between. This CDR3 region has 15 residues. CDR3 nucleotides: TGTGCCAGCAGCGGCCTGGACGAATCGGGGGAAAAACTGTTTTTT. Translation gives CASSGLDESGEKLFF.

This clone showed up just once. The chain joins TRBV28 to TRBJ2-1, with D unresolved. The CDR3 is 11 amino acids. Germline V CDR1 and CDR2: MDHEN, SYDVKM. With 3 bases removed from V and 8 bases from J, the gap between germline ends came to 5 bases. Here the CDR3 DNA reads TGTGCCAGCAGTTTCGGAGATGAGCAGTTCTTC. It specifies CASSFGDEQFF.

The J gene is TRBJ1-3, the V gene TRBV6-6; the D is unclear. CDR3 size: 16 residues. V was shortened by 6 bases and J by 0 bases, with 15 bases between the two germline ends. Germline-derived CDR1 and CDR2 are MNHNY and SVGAGI (reference sequence). The CDR3 DNA reads as TGTGCCAGCAGCCCTCTCGGCCAGTCCTCTGGAAACACCATATATTTT. It yields the protein CASSPLGQSSGNTIYF.

The chain is built from TRBV5-1 and TRBJ2-1; 13 positions agree with TRBD2. V was clipped by 4 bases and J by 8 bases; unmatched bases: 3. The germline gives CDR1 SGHRS, CDR2 YFSETQ. The CDR3 contains 14 residues. The CDR3 protein is CASSIGLAGDEQFF. The DNA of the CDR3 is TGCGCCAGCAGCATCGGACTAGCGGGAGATGAGCAGTTCTTC.

The chain couples TRBV5-4 to TRBJ2-5, with 8 bases fitting TRBD1. The CDR3 has 14 residues. V lost 0 bases, J lost 2 bases, and 0 bases stayed unmatched. CDR1 and CDR2 from the germline V gene are SGHNT and YYREEE (reference sequence). The CDR3 DNA reads as TGTGCCAGCAGCTTGGACAGGGGGCAAGAGACCCAGTACTTC. The encoded protein is CASSLDRGQETQYF.

This sequence joins TRBV4-3 and TRBJ1-2; D is uncertain. The CDR3 consists of 14 residues. Trimming took 0 bases from V and 4 from J, leaving 9 bases between them. Germline CDR1 reads LGHNA; CDR2 reads YSLEER. CDR3 residues: CASSQEAGFYGYTF. DNA for the CDR3: TGCGCCAGCAGCCAAGAGGCGGGCTTCTATGGCTACACCTTC.